The following is a TCR beta chain sequence with its context. Its specific antigen is unknown. No per-base quality is available; no much larger clone lies one base away. The data are from a study of T-cell memory formation after mild COVID-19 (dated by TCRdb to the early 2020s). A note on the overall study: Most TCR sequence clusters were specific to one of the two donors. In a couple of donors, T-cell clones that expanded and contracted after mild COVID-19 were followed by sequencing TCRalpha and TCRbeta repertoires longitudinally. Two young, previously healthy adult volunteers, one female and one male, were included in the cohort. Overall study results and their limits: The detection of some responding clones in pre-infection memory suggests that pre-existing cross-reactive memory T cells joined the SARS-CoV-2 response. Whether the second-wave clones peaking on day 37 were SARS-CoV-2 specific was not confirmed. The study included only a couple of mild cases, and larger cohorts that include severe cases with pre-infection samples were judged to be necessary. From day 15 to 85, contracting clones showed balanced CD4/CD8 phenotypes, whereas a second wave of clones that expanded from day 15 to 37 leaned towards CD4+. Contracting CD4+ clones appeared mostly in the CM and EM memory subsets, whereas CD8+ clones were enriched in EMRA.

Ficoll-Paque density gradient centrifugation was the method used to isolate PBMCs. CDR1 GTSNPN and CDR2 SVGIG were looked up in the germline V gene (reference sequence). The CDR3 numbers 13 residues from cysteine through phenylalanine. Only the CDR3 region is kept as DNA, spanning 39 bases read in frame from base 1. Trimming costs V 2 bases and J 4 bases, and their ends lie 11 bases apart. TCRdb records Illumina NovaSeq 6000 as the sequencer. TCRalpha and TCRbeta cDNA libraries were constructed by 5'RACE with constant-segment primers, with sample barcodes and unique molecular identifiers being introduced. Trizol reagent was used to extract RNA from every sample. The libraries were amplified in two PCR steps, and the second step added a second sample barcode and Illumina TruSeq adapters. The libraries were sequenced on an Illumina NovaSeq using 2 x 150 bp paired-end reads. Regarding the original processing steps: Demultiplexing of reads and collapsing into UMI-guided consensus sequences were performed with migec v1.2.7. With mixcr v2.1.11, UMI consensuses were aligned to TRA and TRB V and J templates and assembled into clonotypes. A clonotype was counted as expanded or contracted only if both edgeR and NoisET called the change significant, with noise models trained on biological replicates. For edgeR calls, the cutoffs were a false discovery rate-adjusted p below 0.01 and a log2 fold-change threshold of 1. As an exploratory analysis of dynamics, PCA with hierarchical clustering was applied to max-normalized trajectories of the 1000 most abundant clonotypes. Each responding clone was given a CD4 or CD8 phenotype based on the CD4+ and CD8+ repertoires, which had been sequenced separately. Using fastp trimming at Q25 and MiXCR clonotype assembly, TCRdb reanalyzed the public sequencing data and kept in-frame beta chains. Rows are combined by CDR3 protein, so each entry shows the most common genes and DNA. None of the V and J calls come from the authors' own analysis; TCRdb made them. The sample data list roughly 240,000 distinct CDR3 sequences, and 15% of these were observed just once. 2.1% of the sample lies in the top ten.

The chain is assembled from TRBV30 and TRBJ1-1, and perhaps TRBD1 as D gene, on 6 matching bases. The sequenced sample consisted of PBMCs or a T cell subset sorted from them (not recorded which). The sequence came from an adult woman who had mild COVID-19 (a few samples of this study predate the infection). The sample titles of this study are shuffled in the database, so cell type and time point are left out; the donor was told from shared clones. The encoded CDR3 is CAWSIQGATEAFF. The nucleotide sequence is TGTGCCTGGAGTATACAGGGAGCCACTGAAGCTTTCTTT.